This TCR beta chain originates from a study of beta chain features in type 1 diabetes. Per the germline V gene, CDR1 is SGHVS and CDR2 is FQNEAQ. This CDR3 has 17 amino acids. V was trimmed by 5 bases and J by 6 bases, leaving 20 bases between them. Isolated RNA was reverse transcribed in full, so expressed TCRB transcripts were sequenced. TCRdb's copy holds only in-frame clones and misses some; the assay was immunoSEQ multiplex PCR. Of some 400,000 clones in the sample, about 15% were seen once. This sequence joins TRBV7-8 and TRBJ2-6; no clear D. The sequencing sample was made of naive CD4+ T cells from blood. This receptor was taken from a woman younger than 30 in good health. The CDR3 sequence is CASSPRSSYLLANVLTF. The DNA of the CDR3 is TGTGCCAGCAGCCCTAGATCCAGCTATCTTTTGGCCAACGTCCTGACTTTC.